The clone carrying this TCR beta chain was seen many times. Its antigen is not identified. This entry comes from a study of T cells in Graves' hyperthyroidism and ophthalmopathy. V dropped 6 bases and J dropped 0 bases, with 5 bases sitting between them. This CDR3 has 12 amino acids. The germline V gene encodes CDR1 SNHLY and CDR2 FYNNEI. Study-level points and caveats: Researchers found most expanded thyroid clonotypes above 0.001 in blood as well.

There were TCR beta CDR3 regions amplified from RNA transcripts. An initial round of RT-PCR targeting the TCR CDR3 relied on the HTBI primer set. MiXCR, run by TCRdb on the multiplex PCR reads, gives a single entry per CDR3 protein. The table includes 490,000 or so distinct CDR3 sequences, around 50% detected once. This clonotype originated in an adult woman with Graves' disease, either hyperthyroidism or ophthalmopathy (not recorded which). This chain connects TRBV2 to TRBJ2-5; D unclear. Source material: peripheral blood or thyroid tissue (not recorded which). CDR3 protein: CASSPYQETQYF. The CDR3 DNA sequence: TGTGCCAGCAGCCCGTACCAAGAGACCCAGTACTTC.